This is a list of T cell receptor beta chains from one sample in a study of T cells in Graves' hyperthyroidism and ophthalmopathy. TCRdb re-analysed the multiplex PCR reads in MiXCR, keeping a single row per CDR3 protein. Counted here are about 840,000 distinct CDR3 sequences, roughly 40% occurring once; the ten biggest clones make up 8.9%. Sequenced input: blood. The receptors come from a man aged 18 to 30 with Graves' hyperthyroidism. The CDR3 runs from the conserved cysteine through the conserved F or W. The D gene is left open where the match is weak. Not all rows give a size; the values are once, few, many and, for expanded clones, a class.

TRBV7-8,NA,TRBD1,CASSSTGQGILGQPQHF
TRBV5-1,NA,NA,CASSFEQGANVLTF
TRBV24-1,NA,NA,CATLGEEELFF
TRBV7-9,NA,NA,CASSLPTGWTWETQYF
TRBV12-3/TRBV12-4,few,TRBD1,CASSPGQGVPGELFF
TRBV29-1,many,NA,CSVPDRNTEAFF
TRBV7-8,few,TRBD1,CASSLARGHHEQYF
TRBV7-2,few,NA,CASSFQSPYEQYF
TRBV19,NA,NA,CASLGTFVNTEAFF
TRBV2,many,TRBD1,CASSEEGQNQPQHF
TRBV20-1,NA,NA,CSAVYQGLGGETQYF
TRBV29-1,many,NA,CSVVNSDYGYTF
TRBV7-2,few,NA,CASSLGGTGALGEQYF
TRBV14,many,NA,CASSQLTNGYTF
TRBV6-5,few,NA,CASSYLPNTEAFF
TRBV2,many,TRBD1,CASSGDRGRNYGYTF
TRBV15,many,NA,CATSRVRGGYEQYF
TRBV29-1,NA,NA,CSVEGTQGGYGYTF
TRBV12-3/TRBV12-4,many,NA,CASSQGYTEAFF
TRBV7-8,NA,TRBD1,CASSWTGDMNTEAFF
TRBV2,NA,NA,CASGGLADNQPQHF
TRBV5-6,NA,NA,CASLEETQYF
TRBV11-2,few,NA,CASSQAPDSSYEQYF
TRBV6-5,NA,NA,CASSYSGQGYGYTF
TRBV14,many,TRBD1,CASSPGTGPHGYTF
TRBV11-2,many,NA,CASSIADSTTQYF
TRBV13,NA,TRBD1,CASSTLGQVEGYTF
TRBV10-3,many,NA,CAISETGTMNTEAFF
TRBV4-1,NA,TRBD1,CASSRIGQGYPEQYF
TRBV20-1,few,NA,CSAPQGNNSPLHF
TRBV5-1,NA,TRBD1,CASSIGQASNQPQHF
TRBV6-1,NA,NA,CASRERTQWAGNTIYF
TRBV5-5,NA,NA,CASRLWVDAGNTEAFF
TRBV29-1,NA,NA,CSVEDPGEQFF